Sequencing of this T cell receptor (beta chain) was carried out in a study of CXCR3-negative and CXCR3-positive naive CD8 T cells. At the level of the study: Across all libraries, TRB reads numbered roughly 140 million, with about 1.5 +/- 0.3 million in each library.

Notes on the study in general: Most assays were run on fresh PBMCs (CXCR3 expression partially decreased after cryopreservation).

The CDR3 totals 16 residues. Per germline, CDR1 SGHTA and CDR2 FQGTGA. In preparing the TRB cDNA libraries, 5' RACE with UMI labels was used. With the 5' RACE reads reprocessed, TCRdb shows one record per CDR3 protein and no DNA. In total, the table holds about 62,000 distinct CDR3 sequences. Naive CD8+ T lymphocytes were specified as CD45RO-CCR7+CD27+CD95-. As to this clonotype: Its antigen is not known.

V and J are TRBV7-3 and TRBJ1-2; TCRdb returns TRBD1, unconfirmable since there is no DNA. The sequence came from a human donor in good health. Some clones in this sample may be carry-over from other donors' samples. Material for sequencing was naive CXCR3- CD8+ T cells from blood. The subset: CD45RO-CCR7+CD27+CD95- naive CD8+ T cells lacking CXCR3 (TNR3-). CDR3 amino acids: CASSFSLSTGEHGYTF.